These 27 T cell receptor beta chains were sequenced from one sample in a study of control samples from healthy donors and cancer patients. This table comes from immunoSEQ multiplex PCR, and its TCRdb copy is limited to in-frame clones, with some not included. The data show 150,000 to 200,000 clones, and the top ten clones hold under 2.5%. Sequencing used blood. The receptors stem from a woman aged 30 to 39 in good health.

CDR3: CASSLGDPFRSYTF. CDR3 nucleotide sequence: TGTGCCAGCAGCTTAGGGGACCCCTTTAGGAGCTACACCTTC. The chain recombines TRBV7-2 with TRBJ1-2, with a tentative D call TRBD1 (5 bases). V was clipped by 1 base and J by 9 bases, with 15 bases between them. The CDR3 has 14 amino acids. Germline V gene data show CDR1 as SGHTA and CDR2 as FQGNSA.

The chain employs TRBV4-1 and TRBJ1-6; D might be TRBD1 (6 bases). Germline-derived CDR1 and CDR2 are MGHRA and YSYEKL. This CDR3 has 14 residues. The germline V and J ends were trimmed by 1 base and 6 bases, with 7 bases remaining between them. CDR3 in amino acids: CASSQAGVNSPLHF. CDR3 nucleotides: TGCGCCAGCAGCCAAGCAGGGGTTAATTCACCCCTCCACTTT.

The V gene is TRBV5-8, the J gene TRBJ2-5; unclear D gene. The V gene's germline CDR1 is SGHTS and CDR2 YDEGEE. Trimming left V 4 bases short and J 0 bases short, with 16 bases between. The length of the CDR3 is 16 residues. As DNA, the CDR3 is TGTGCCAGCAGCCTATCGGTTTCGGCGTACCAAGAGACCCAGTACTTC. Its translation: CASSLSVSAYQETQYF.

The gene calls are TRBV11-2 and TRBJ1-5; a possible D gene is TRBD1 (5 bases). Trimming left V 2 bases short and J 4 bases short, with 9 bases between. Germline assignment: CDR1 SGHAT and CDR2 FQNNGV. This CDR3 contains 14 residues. Here the CDR3 reads CASSLQGRNQPQHF. CDR3 nucleotide sequence: TGTGCCAGCAGCTTACAGGGAAGAAATCAGCCCCAGCATTTT.

The chain is built from TRBV18 and TRBJ2-7, with no clear D. Trimming pared 3 bases from V and 1 base from J, leaving 16 bases between. CDR1 and CDR2 (germline): KGHSH, LQKENI. The CDR3 consists of 16 residues. This CDR3 is CASSPRSAWGSYEQYF. In nucleotides, the CDR3 is TGTGCCAGCTCACCGAGGAGTGCGTGGGGATCCTACGAGCAGTACTTC.

This rearrangement joins TRBV6-2 or TRBV6-3 to TRBJ2-1, with D possibly called TRBD1 or TRBD2 (5 bases each). The CDR3 is 15 amino acids. The ends were cut back, 0 bases at V and 4 bases at J, with 10 bases in the middle. Germline loops: CDR1 MNHEY, CDR2 SVGEGT. CDR3 loop: CASSYSVGPYNEQFF. The CDR3 coding sequence is TGTGCCAGCAGTTACTCAGTGGGACCTTACAATGAGCAGTTCTTC.

The chain links TRBV28 to TRBJ1-2; 7 bases are a match to TRBD1. Germline trimming cut 6 bases from V and 5 bases from J; bases unmatched to any gene: 12. The CDR3 spans 15 residues. CDR1 is MDHEN, CDR2 SYDVKM, per germline. Written as DNA, the CDR3 is TGTGCCAGCAGAGGAGACAGGGCGGGGGTTTATGGCTACACCTTC. Encoded protein: CASRGDRAGVYGYTF.

V usage is TRBV5-4 and J usage is TRBJ1-1; TRBD1 might be the D (5 bases). The CDR3 runs 17 residues. In germline, CDR1 is SGHNT, CDR2 YYREEE (reference sequence). Trimming shortened V by 0 bases and J by 4 bases, and 19 bases separated the two germline ends. CDR3 nucleotides: TGTGCCAGCAGCTTGGCCGGTTCGGGGGACGGGTCCACTGAAGCTTTCTTT. It specifies CASSLAGSGDGSTEAFF. Looking up the rest from reference TRBV5-4 and TRBJ1-1 gives the full variable domain: ETGVTQSPTHLIKTRGQQVTLRCSSQSGHNTVSWYQQALGQGPQFIFQYYREEENGRGNFPPRFSGLQFPNYSSELNVNALELDDSALYLCASSLAGSGDGSTEAFFGQGTRLTVV.

The gene calls are TRBV21-1 and TRBJ1-1; the table's D call TRBD1 went unverified against the DNA. TRBV21-1 is classified as a pseudogene. There are 18 residues in the CDR3. CDR3 residues: CASSIFRTGASLGTEAFF. CDR3 in DNA: TGTGCCAGCAGCATCTTCCGGACAGGGGCCTCTTTGGGCACTGAAGCTTTCTTT.

This sequence joins TRBV27 and TRBJ2-3; 7 positions match TRBD1. In germline, CDR1 is MNHEY, CDR2 SMNVEV (reference sequence). This CDR3 is 14 amino acids long. V was pared by 0 bases and J by 4 bases, with 1 base of the junction left unmatched. The CDR3 coding sequence is TGTGCCAGCAGTTTATCAGGGGGCGCAGATACGCAGTATTTT. Translated, it gives CASSLSGGADTQYF.

The CDR3: CASSLTSGGGNEQFF. DNA for the CDR3: TGTGCCAGCAGCCTCACTAGCGGGGGGGGCAATGAGCAGTTCTTC. The chain joins TRBV3-1 (or the pseudogene TRBV3-2) to TRBJ2-1; 13 bases are shared with TRBD2. Germline V lookup: CDR1 LGHDT, CDR2 YNNKEL (reference sequence). The CDR3 loop spans 15 amino acids. With V trimmed by 4 bases and J by 6 bases, 3 bases remained unmatched.

The chain employs TRBV5-4 and TRBJ2-5; tentatively, D is TRBD1 (6 bases). Trimming pared 2 bases from V and 0 bases from J, leaving 8 bases between. This CDR3 spans 14 amino acids. Per the germline V gene, CDR1 is SGHNT and CDR2 is YYREEE (reference sequence). The CDR3 sequence is CASSFGQHQETQYF. CDR3 nucleotide sequence: TGTGCCAGCAGCTTTGGACAGCACCAAGAGACCCAGTACTTC.

The chain links TRBV7-8 to TRBJ2-1; perhaps TRBD2 as D (6 bases). This CDR3 comprises 13 residues. CDR1 and CDR2 from the germline V gene are SGHVS and FQNEAQ. The V gene lost 6 bases and the J gene lost 6 bases, with 12 bases spanning the gap. Written as DNA, the CDR3 is TGTGCCAGCAGGAAGACTAGTCTCAATGAGCAGTTCTTC. It translates to CASRKTSLNEQFF.

A word on this clone: Other DNA sequences from this sample encode an identical CDR3 as well. J is TRBJ1-4 and V is TRBV18; D might be TRBD1 (5 bases). Germline V gene data show CDR1 as KGHSH and CDR2 as LQKENI. V was trimmed by 5 bases and J by 1 base, leaving 5 bases between them. The CDR3 covers 13 residues. The CDR3 DNA reads as TGTGCCAGCTCAGGGGGAACTAATGAAAAACTGTTTTTT. Its protein is CASSGGTNEKLFF.

The chain is built from TRBV7-6 and TRBJ1-4, with D maybe TRBD1 (5 bases). The CDR3 is made up of 17 amino acids. The germline V gene encodes CDR1 SGHVS and CDR2 FNYEAQ. V lost 6 bases to trimming and J lost 8 bases, with 25 bases between them. The CDR3 nucleotides read TGTGCCAGCAGTCAGCTCATGGGGACCGGAGAGGTCGAAAAACTGTTTTTT. This encodes CASSQLMGTGEVEKLFF. Combining the CDR3 with reference TRBV7-6 and TRBJ1-4 gives the whole variable domain GAGVSQSPRYKVTKRGQDVALRCDPISGHVSLYWYRQALGQGPEFLTYFNYEAQQDKSGLPNDRFSAERPEGSISTLTIQRTEQRDSAMYRCASSQLMGTGEVEKLFFGSGTQLSVL.

The gene calls are TRBV28 and TRBJ1-3; a possible D gene is TRBD1 (5 bases). V lost 6 bases and J lost 0, with 18 bases in between. Germline CDR1 is MDHEN and CDR2 is SYDVKM. The CDR3 is 17 residues long. The CDR3 loop is CASRPRQILSSGNTIYF. In DNA form, the CDR3 reads TGTGCCAGCAGACCCCGACAGATTTTAAGCTCTGGAAACACCATATATTTT.

This chain links TRBV11-2 with TRBJ2-7; unclear D gene. Germline loops: CDR1 SGHAT, CDR2 FQNNGV. This CDR3 has 13 residues. V lost 3 bases and J lost 1, with 7 bases in between. In DNA form, the CDR3 reads TGTGCCAGCAGCTTCGGAAGGTCCTACGAGCAGTACTTC. It codes for CASSFGRSYEQYF.

The rearrangement joins TRBV10-3 to TRBJ1-6; maybe TRBD1 (5 bases). The CDR3 sequence is 17 residues long. V was shortened by 2 bases and J by 0 bases, with 11 bases between the two germline ends. From germline, CDR1 is ENHRY and CDR2 SYGVKD. CDR3 amino acids: CAISERQGGSYNSPLHF. The CDR3 DNA follows: TGTGCCATCAGTGAGCGGCAGGGCGGCTCCTATAATTCACCCCTCCACTTT.

CDR3 DNA sequence: TGTGCCAGCAGCAACAGGGAAACCGGGGAGCTGTTTTTT. Its protein product is CASSNRETGELFF. The chain links TRBV11-3 to TRBJ2-2; tentative D call: TRBD1 (6 bases). Germline V gives CDR1 SGHNT, CDR2 YENEEA. Between the trimmed V and J ends, which lost 5 bases and 5 bases, there was a span of 9 bases. The CDR3 runs to 13 residues.

This chain links TRBV15 with TRBJ2-7, with D perhaps matching TRBD1 or TRBD2 (6 bases each). CDR3 length: 18 amino acids. Germline V gives CDR1 LNHNV, CDR2 YYDKDF (reference sequence). Trimming removed 1 base at V and 0 bases at J, with 19 bases between. Here the CDR3 DNA reads TGTGCCACCAGCAGAGGAAGGGGGGTAGCCGGGAGCTCCTACGAGCAGTACTTC. This gives the protein CATSRGRGVAGSSYEQYF.

The gene calls are TRBV2 and TRBJ2-1, with 8 bases fitting TRBD1. V was clipped by 4 bases and J by 8 bases; unmatched bases: 10. Per the germline V gene, CDR1 is SNHLY and CDR2 is FYNNEI. The CDR3 spans 15 residues. The CDR3: CASSGGGTGRDEQFF. Written as DNA, the CDR3 is TGTGCCAGCAGTGGAGGAGGGACAGGAAGAGATGAGCAGTTCTTC.

The chain uses TRBV24-1 and TRBJ1-2, with D uncertain. The CDR3 contains 13 residues. Looked up from germline, CDR1 is KGHDR and CDR2 is SFDVKD. The germline V and J ends were trimmed by 4 bases and 4 bases, with 9 bases remaining between them. The CDR3 coding sequence is TGTGCCACCAGTGACAGCCATACCTATGGCTACACCTTC. Translation: CATSDSHTYGYTF.

The V call is TRBV14, the J call TRBJ1-2; 7 nucleotides match TRBD1. CDR3 size: 15 residues. Germline assignment: CDR1 SGHDN and CDR2 FVKESK. J was trimmed by 6 bases and V by 3 bases; bases with no gene match: 10. The CDR3 DNA reads as TGTGCCAGCAGCCAGGCCCAGGGGGGCGTGAATGGCTACACCTTC. It codes for CASSQAQGGVNGYTF. Based on the CDR3 plus reference TRBV14 and TRBJ1-2, the full variable domain is EAGVTQFPSHSVIEKGQTVTLRCDPISGHDNLYWYRRVMGKEIKFLLHFVKESKQDESGMPNNRFLAERTGGTYSTLKVQPAELEDSGVYFCASSQAQGGVNGYTFGSGTRLTVV.

The V gene is TRBV6-1, the J gene TRBJ2-5, with 15 bases identical to TRBD2. V dropped 4 bases and J dropped 0; count of bases not matched to a gene: 3. The CDR3 spans 17 residues. The V gene's germline CDR1 is MNHNS and CDR2 SASEGT. DNA of the CDR3: TGTGCCAGCAGTGCCGGGACTAGCGGGGGGTACCAAGAGACCCAGTACTTC. Translated: CASSAGTSGGYQETQYF.

This chain links TRBV4-2 with TRBJ2-1; D not resolved. The CDR3 contains 15 residues. Germline lookup yields CDR1 LGHNA and CDR2 YNFKEQ. The germline V and J ends were trimmed by 0 bases and 9 bases, with 15 bases remaining between them. The CDR3 DNA reads as TGTGCCAGCAGCCAAGATTACGGAGTAGGCGGTGAGCAGTTCTTC. Its protein is CASSQDYGVGGEQFF.

The chain combines TRBV18 with TRBJ1-1, with D possibly TRBD1 on 6 matching bases. V lost 11 bases to trimming and J lost 3 bases, with 16 bases between them. The CDR3 spans 13 residues. Germline CDR1 KGHSH, CDR2 LQKENI. CDR3 sequence (DNA): TGTGCCGCGGCCCAGGGGAGGGACACTGAAGCTTTCTTT. It specifies CAAAQGRDTEAFF.

This rearrangement joins TRBV7-8 to TRBJ2-2; TRBD2 is a possible D gene (5 bases). V was pared by 2 bases and J by 9 bases, with 16 bases between. The CDR3 runs 15 residues. Germline CDR1 and CDR2: SGHVS and FQNEAQ. The DNA for the CDR3 is TGTGCCAGCAGCTTACCGGGGAGTATCGACCGGGAGCTGTTTTTT. It encodes CASSLPGSIDRELFF.